This TCR beta chain came from a study of blood T cell repertoires in COVID-19. The table came from immunoSEQ multiplex PCR; TCRdb's copy has only in-frame clones and leaves some out. The sample shows 95,000 to 150,000 clones, roughly nine tenths of them seen only once. J was trimmed by 5 bases and V by 3 bases; bases with no gene match: 8. Germline V gives CDR1 SGHRS, CDR2 YFSETQ. There are 15 residues in the CDR3. J is TRBJ2-7 and V is TRBV5-1, with 10 positions matching TRBD1. The sequenced sample was peripheral blood. This sequence was found in a man between 45 and 60 years old with COVID-19, enrolled during active disease. The CDR3 DNA follows: TGCGCCAGCAGCTGGGGGACAGGGGATCCCAACGAGCAGTACTTC. Protein product: CASSWGTGDPNEQYF.